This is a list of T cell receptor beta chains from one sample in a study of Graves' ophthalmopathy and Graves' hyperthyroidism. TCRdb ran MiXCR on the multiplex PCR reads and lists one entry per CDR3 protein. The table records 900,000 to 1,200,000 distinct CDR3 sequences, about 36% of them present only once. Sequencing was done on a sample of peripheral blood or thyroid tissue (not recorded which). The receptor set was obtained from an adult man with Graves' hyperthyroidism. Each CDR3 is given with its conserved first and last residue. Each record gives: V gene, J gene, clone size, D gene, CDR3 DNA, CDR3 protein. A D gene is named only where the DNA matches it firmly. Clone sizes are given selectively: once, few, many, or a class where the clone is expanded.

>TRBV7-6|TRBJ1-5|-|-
TGTGCCAGCAGCTTAGAACTGGGGGCTGTTCAGCCCCAGCATTTT
CASSLELGAVQPQHF
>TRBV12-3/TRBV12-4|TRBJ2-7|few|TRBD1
TGTGCCAGCAGTTTATCTTCCGGGACAGACTACGAGCAGTACTTC
CASSLSSGTDYEQYF
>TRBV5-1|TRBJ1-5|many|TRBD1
TGCGCCAGCAGCTTACTACCGGGACAGGGGAATCAGCCCCAGCATTTT
CASSLLPGQGNQPQHF
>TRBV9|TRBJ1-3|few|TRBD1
TGTGCCAGCAGTGCAGGGGGGGGAAACACCATATATTTT
CASSAGGGNTIYF
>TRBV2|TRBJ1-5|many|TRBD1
TGTGCCAGCAGGGGAGACAGGGAGAGCAATCAGCCCCAGCATTTT
CASRGDRESNQPQHF
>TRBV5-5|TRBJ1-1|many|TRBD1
TGTGCCAGCAGCTATGGGACAGCTGAAGCTTTCTTT
CASSYGTAEAFF
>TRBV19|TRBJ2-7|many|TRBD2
TGTGCCAGCGCCGGACTAGCGAGCTACGAGCAGTACTTC
CASAGLASYEQYF
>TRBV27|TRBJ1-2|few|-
TGTGCCAGCAGTTTCGCGGGATATGACTACACCTTC
CASSFAGYDYTF
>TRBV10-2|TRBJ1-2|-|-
TGCGCCAGCAGTGAGCCGGGACACCCCTATGGCTACACCTTC
CASSEPGHPYGYTF
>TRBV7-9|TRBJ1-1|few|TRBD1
TGTGCCAGCAGCCCTCGGACAGGATTGACCACTGAAGCTTTCTTT
CASSPRTGLTTEAFF
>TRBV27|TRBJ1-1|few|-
TGTGCCAGCAGTTTATTCGCTGGGACTGAAGCTTTCTTT
CASSLFAGTEAFF
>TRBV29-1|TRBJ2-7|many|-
TGCAGCGTTGAAGACTCAGGGTCCCACGAGCAGTACTTC
CSVEDSGSHEQYF
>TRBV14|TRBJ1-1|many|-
TGTGCCAGCAGCCAAGCCGCGGGGGGGGGAACTGAAGCTTTCTTT
CASSQAAGGGTEAFF
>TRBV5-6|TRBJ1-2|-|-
TGTGCCAGCAGCTTGTTAGACCTTAACTATGGCTACACCTTC
CASSLLDLNYGYTF
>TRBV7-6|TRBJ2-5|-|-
TGTGCCAGCAGCTCCTCGCGACGAATTGGAGAAAAAGAGACCCAGTACTTC
CASSSSRRIGEKETQYF
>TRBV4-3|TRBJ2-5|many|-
TGCGCCAGCAGCCAGGAAAACGGGGAGACCCAGTACTTC
CASSQENGETQYF
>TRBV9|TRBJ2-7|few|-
TGTGCCAGCAGCGTCGGCGGGATGGGTGGGTCCTACGAGCAGTACTTC
CASSVGGMGGSYEQYF
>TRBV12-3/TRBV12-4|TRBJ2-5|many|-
TGTGCCAGCAGTTTGAACAGCCAGGACGGAGAGACCCAGTACTTC
CASSLNSQDGETQYF
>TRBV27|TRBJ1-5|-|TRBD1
TGTGCCAGCAGTCCTCTCCAGGGGGATCTGCCCCAGCATTTT
CASSPLQGDLPQHF
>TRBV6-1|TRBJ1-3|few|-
TGTGCCAGCAGTGACCACAGGAAGAGCTCTGGAAACACCATATATTTT
CASSDHRKSSGNTIYF
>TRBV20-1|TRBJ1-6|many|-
TGCAGTGCTAGACGGTTCGGGGGCGATGATTCACCCCTCCACTTT
CSARRFGGDDSPLHF
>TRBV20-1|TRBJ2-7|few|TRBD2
TGCAGTGCTAGAGATCGTTCCCGGGCTAGCGGGAGCTATTACGAGCAGTACTTC
CSARDRSRASGSYYEQYF
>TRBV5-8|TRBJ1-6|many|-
TGTGCCAGCAGCCGGAAGTTATTGGCAGCAAATAATTCACCCCTCCACTTT
CASSRKLLAANNSPLHF
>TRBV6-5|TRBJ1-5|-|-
TGTGCCAGCAGTTACCGAGACACGCCTAGCAATCAGCCCCAGCATTTT
CASSYRDTPSNQPQHF
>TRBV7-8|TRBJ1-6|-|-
TGTGCCAGCAGTCAGGGGACAAATCGTTCACCCCTCCACTTT
CASSQGTNRSPLHF
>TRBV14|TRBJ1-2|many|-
TGTGCCAGCAGCCAAGAGAGCCCGGGACGGAACTATGGCTACACCTTC
CASSQESPGRNYGYTF
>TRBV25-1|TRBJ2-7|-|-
TGTGCCAGCAGTTTAAGTAGCAGGGGAGGAGAGCAGTACTTC
CASSLSSRGGEQYF
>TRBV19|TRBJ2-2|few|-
TGTGCCAGTAGTATCACCGCCGGTTACACCGGGGAGCTGTTTTTT
CASSITAGYTGELFF
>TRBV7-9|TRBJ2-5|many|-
TGTGCCAGCAGCCTCCGGGACTTGGAGACCCAGTACTTC
CASSLRDLETQYF
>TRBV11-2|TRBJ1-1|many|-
TGTGCCAGCAGCTTAGAGGCGGGTGAAGCTTTCTTT
CASSLEAGEAFF
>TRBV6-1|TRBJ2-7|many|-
TGTGCCAGCAGTGAAGCGAGGAAGGGCTACGAGCAGTACTTC
CASSEARKGYEQYF
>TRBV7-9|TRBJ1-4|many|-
TGTGCCAGCAGCTTCAGGGAAAAACTGTTTTTT
CASSFREKLFF
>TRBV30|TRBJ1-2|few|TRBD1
TGTGCCTGGAGAAGGACAGGACGAGGCTACACCTTC
CAWRRTGRGYTF
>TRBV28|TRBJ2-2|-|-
TGTGCCAGCAGGGTGGTCGGGGAGCTGTTTTTT
CASRVVGELFF
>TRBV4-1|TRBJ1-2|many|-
TGCGCCAGCAGCCAAGATGGGCGCTACACCTTC
CASSQDGRYTF
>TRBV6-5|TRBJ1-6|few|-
TGTGCCAGCAGTTACCAGCTATATTCACCCCTCCACTTT
CASSYQLYSPLHF
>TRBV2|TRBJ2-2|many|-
TGTGCCAGCGCGACGGTAGTCACCGGGGAGCTGTTTTTT
CASATVVTGELFF
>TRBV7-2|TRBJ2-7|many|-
TGTGCCAGCAGCTTAAGTCGGGGGAGGCAGACCTACGAGCAGTACTTC
CASSLSRGRQTYEQYF
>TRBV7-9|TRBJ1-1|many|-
TGTGCCAGCAGCTCCCCCCCCAAAGCTTTCTTT
CASSSPPKAFF
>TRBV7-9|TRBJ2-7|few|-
TGTGCCAGCAGTTTAGCCGACATCTCCTACGAGCAGTACTTC
CASSLADISYEQYF
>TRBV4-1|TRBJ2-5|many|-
TGCGCCAGCAGCCAAGATAGTCTTTGGGAGCAAGAGACCCAGTACTTC
CASSQDSLWEQETQYF
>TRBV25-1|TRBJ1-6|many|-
TGTGCCAGCAGTCGGACAGATATATCACCCCTCCACTTT
CASSRTDISPLHF
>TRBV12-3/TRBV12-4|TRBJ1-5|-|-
TGTGCCAGCAGTTTAAAGAATCAGCCCCAGCATTTT
CASSLKNQPQHF
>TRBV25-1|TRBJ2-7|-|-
-
CACSARRRDPYEQYF
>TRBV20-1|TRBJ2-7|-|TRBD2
TGCAGTGCCGAACCAAGCGGGAGGGCCTCCTACGAGCAGTACTTC
CSAEPSGRASYEQYF
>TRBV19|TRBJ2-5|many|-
TGTGCCAGTAGTATAGTGGAGTTCGGGACCCAGTACTTC
CASSIVEFGTQYF
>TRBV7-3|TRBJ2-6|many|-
TGTGCCAGCAGCCCCGCGGGGTATCCTAGCTCTGGGGCCAACGTCCTGACTTTC
CASSPAGYPSSGANVLTF
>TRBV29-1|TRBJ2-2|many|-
TGCAGCGTTGAAAGAGGGGGAACCGGGGAGCTGTTTTTT
CSVERGGTGELFF
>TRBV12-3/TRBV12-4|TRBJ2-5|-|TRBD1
TGTGCCAGCAGCACTTTCAGGGGGGAGACCCAGTACTTC
CASSTFRGETQYF
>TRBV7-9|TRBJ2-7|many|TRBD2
TGTGCCAGCAGCTGGTTAGCGGGGCCGGCCTACGAGCAGTACTTC
CASSWLAGPAYEQYF
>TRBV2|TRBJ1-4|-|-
TGTGCCAGCAGTGTACAGGGACATCTGTTTTTT
CASSVQGHLFF
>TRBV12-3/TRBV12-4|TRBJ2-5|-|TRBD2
TGTGCCAGCGGGCCGGCTAGCGGGGGGGCTAAGGAGACCCAGTACTTC
CASGPASGGAKETQYF
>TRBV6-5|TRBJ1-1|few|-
TGTGCCAGCAGTTACGGAGTTTGGATGAACACTGAAGCTTTCTTT
CASSYGVWMNTEAFF
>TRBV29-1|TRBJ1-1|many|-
TGCAGCGCCGATCGAGGGACTGAAGCTTTCTTT
CSADRGTEAFF
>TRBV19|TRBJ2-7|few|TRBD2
TGTGCCAGTAGTATAACGGCGGGAGGCTCCTACGAGCAGTACTTC
CASSITAGGSYEQYF
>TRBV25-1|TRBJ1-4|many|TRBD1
TGTGCCAGCAGTGAATGGGTAGGGACAGGGGATGAAAAACTGTTTTTT
CASSEWVGTGDEKLFF
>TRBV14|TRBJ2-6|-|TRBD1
TGTGCCAGCAGCCTCAACATCGGGACAGGGGGCGCTGGGGCCAACGTCCTGACTTTC
CASSLNIGTGGAGANVLTF
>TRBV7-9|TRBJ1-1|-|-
TGTGCCAGCAGCCCGGGACGCGCTTTCTTT
CASSPGRAFF
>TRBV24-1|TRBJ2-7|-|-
TGTGCCACCAGTGCTAAGCCGGGTCCGTCCTACGAGCAGTACTTC
CATSAKPGPSYEQYF